This T cell receptor (beta chain) was sequenced during a study of blood T cell repertoires in COVID-19 (dated by TCRdb to 2018 to 2021). Turning to the overall study: Samples covering the acute and convalescent phases of COVID-19 were provided by collaborators in the United States, Italy and Spain. Samples were obtained from the ongoing ImmuneRACE study (first 160 participants) and from about 1,300 subjects provided by 6 global collaborators. The prospective study material was composed of cDNA or gDNA derived from T cells, B-cell-depleted T cells, or PBMCs. Where available, HLA class I and class II types were taken from metadata supplied by the sample provider and were not determined by assay-based typing. The sample metadata nearly always contained a de-identified subject ID, COVID-19 status, age in years and sex. Deeply sampled blood TCRbeta repertoires from subjects exposed to, actively infected with, or recovered from COVID-19 were included in the dataset. The repertoires were made available in a free public database intended to serve as a resource for research on the immune response to SARS-CoV-2.

Points the paper makes about the study in general: How much clinical and demographic metadata was included differed by source and by participant, and the metadata was provided uncurated.

The CDR3 holds 15 amino acids from the cysteine to the phenylalanine. Kept here is only the CDR3 DNA, which spans 45 bases and is read in frame from base 1. V is pruned by 1 base and J by 5 bases, leaving 8 bases of the junction without a gene match. CDR1 and CDR2, per the germline V gene, are SGHTS and YDEGEE. Concerning this clone itself: Its specific antigen is unknown. Per-base quality was not reported, and no clone a single base away is much larger than it.

The immunoSEQ Assay, a bias-controlled multiplex PCR, was used to amplify TCRbeta CDR3 regions from genomic DNA. The paper's processing steps were these. Within the assay, amplification of reference gene primers was used to estimate how many nucleated cells each sample contained. To quantify the absolute abundance of each unique TCRbeta CDR3 rearrangement, sequence reads were collapsed and filtered. For each sample, productive Simpson clonality was calculated by taking the square root of Simpson's diversity index across productive rearrangements. The source is immuneACCESS, and TCRdb retained only in-frame sequences with V and J called. Part of the clones is not carried over; for the studies checked, unresolved V genes explain less than half of this, and the remainder is unexplained. The DNA gave D and trimming, while V, J and clone size come from that table. In this sample the table shows approximately 500,000 clones, 85% to 90% of which occur a single time. The biggest ten clones account for less than 9% of the sample.

In Seattle, one collaborating source enrolled patients while the infection was active and tracked those patients longitudinally over the course of disease. Whole blood was collected in K2EDTA tubes by collaborating institutions according to the institutions' own protocols. For TCRbeta analysis, collaborators shipped samples in one of three forms: frozen whole blood, isolated PBMCs, or DNA extracted from either of those sample types. Sequencing was carried out using peripheral blood. The rearranged segments are TRBV5-8 and TRBJ2-5, and 7 junctional nucleotides match TRBD1. This clonotype originated in a woman in her forties or fifties with COVID-19, enrolled during active disease. The nucleotide sequence reads as follows: TGTGCCAGCAGCTTGCAGGGGACAGCCCAGGAGACCCAGTACTTC. This is translated as CASSLQGTAQETQYF.